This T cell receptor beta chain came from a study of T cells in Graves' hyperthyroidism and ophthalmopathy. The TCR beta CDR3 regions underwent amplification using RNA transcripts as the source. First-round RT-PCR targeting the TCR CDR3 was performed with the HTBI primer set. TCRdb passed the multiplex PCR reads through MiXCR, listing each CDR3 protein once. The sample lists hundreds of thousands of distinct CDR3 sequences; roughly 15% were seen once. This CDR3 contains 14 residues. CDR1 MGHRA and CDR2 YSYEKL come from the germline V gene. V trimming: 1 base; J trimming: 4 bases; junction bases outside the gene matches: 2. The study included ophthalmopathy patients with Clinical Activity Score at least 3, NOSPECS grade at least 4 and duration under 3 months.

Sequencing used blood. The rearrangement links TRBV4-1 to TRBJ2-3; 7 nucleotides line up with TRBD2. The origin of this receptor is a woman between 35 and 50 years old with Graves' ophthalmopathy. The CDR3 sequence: CASSQVSGADTQYF. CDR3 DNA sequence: TGCGCCAGCAGCCAAGTAAGCGGGGCAGATACGCAGTATTTT.